Sequencing of this T cell receptor beta chain was carried out in a study of blood T cell repertoires in COVID-19. Study at large: Sites in the United States, Italy and Spain provided acute and convalescent COVID-19 samples. T cells, B-cell-depleted T cells, or PBMCs supplied cDNA or gDNA.

The CDR3 is 16 amino acids. Trimming took 6 bases from V and 1 from J; bases not matched to a gene: 8. The V gene's germline CDR1 is MDHEN and CDR2 SYDVKM. The Seattle site enrolled patients during active infection and followed them longitudinally. Study processing details: Estimation of nucleated cell counts relied on the amplification of reference gene primers. The table came from immunoSEQ multiplex PCR; TCRdb's copy has only in-frame clones and leaves some out. V and J calls and clone size follow that table, whereas D and trimming were derived from the DNA. Here the sample spans more than 150,000 clones, roughly 76% being singletons.

The chain has TRBV28 and TRBJ2-2; 7 nucleotides match TRBD1. The source of this sequence is a woman of 80 years or more with COVID-19, enrolled during active disease. What was sequenced was peripheral blood. This chain's CDR3 is CASRSYRGRNTGELFF. As DNA, the CDR3 is TGTGCCAGCAGATCCTACAGGGGTCGGAACACCGGGGAGCTGTTTTTT.